These T cell receptor beta chains were read from a single sample in a study of blood T cell repertoires in COVID-19. Clones were read by immunoSEQ multiplex PCR, and TCRdb kept only the in-frame ones, dropping some. The sample lists a few hundred thousand clones; around nine tenths were seen once. Input material: PBMCs or T cells enriched from blood (not recorded which). The receptors here all came from a woman aged 30 to 39 who had recovered from COVID-19. CDR3s include the opening cysteine and the closing phenylalanine or tryptophan. D genes are given only for firm matches. Some rows have no size entry. The others give once, few or many, or a class for an expanded clone.

j_call	clone_size	d_call	v_call	cdr3_aa	cdr3_nt
TRBJ2-3	-	TRBD2	TRBV13	CASSVIASGGTDTQYF	TGTGCCAGCAGCGTAATAGCTAGCGGGGGGACAGATACGCAGTATTTT
TRBJ2-7	-	-	TRBV28	CASSSPLGGAGPYEQYF	TGTGCCAGCAGTTCCCCCTTGGGGGGGGCAGGGCCCTACGAGCAGTACTTC
TRBJ1-6	-	-	TRBV5-1	CASSLKSENSPLHF	TGCGCCAGCAGCTTGAAGTCAGAAAATTCACCCCTCCACTTT
TRBJ1-1	-	-	TRBV11-2	CASSLAGGGSEAFF	TGTGCCAGCAGCTTAGCAGGCGGGGGCTCTGAAGCTTTCTTT
TRBJ2-1	-	TRBD2	TRBV3-1/TRBV3-2	CASRPKLAGAYNEQFF	TGTGCCAGCAGACCTAAACTAGCGGGAGCGTACAATGAGCAGTTCTTC
TRBJ1-2	few	TRBD1	TRBV7-2	CASSPWTGSIYGYTF	TGTGCCAGCAGCCCTTGGACAGGGTCTATCTATGGCTACACCTTC
TRBJ1-2	-	-	TRBV6-5	CASSYSRWEDYGYTF	TGTGCCAGCAGTTACTCGAGATGGGAGGACTATGGCTACACCTTC
TRBJ1-4	-	-	TRBV5-1	CASSLEVQGAMFF	TGCGCCAGCAGCTTGGAGGTACAGGGCGCGATGTTTTTT
TRBJ2-7	-	TRBD2	TRBV6-5	CASRGLASSSYEQYF	TGTGCCAGCAGAGGACTAGCTTCTAGCTCCTACGAGCAGTACTTC
TRBJ1-2	-	-	TRBV14	CASSHLRDYGYTF	TGTGCCAGCAGCCACCTCAGGGACTATGGCTACACCTTC
TRBJ1-4	-	-	TRBV27	CASSFGGATNEKLFF	TGTGCCAGCAGTTTCGGCGGTGCAACTAATGAAAAACTGTTTTTT
TRBJ2-3	-	TRBD2	TRBV24-1	CATSDPLAGGDTQYF	TGTGCCACCAGTGACCCCCTAGCGGGAGGAGATACGCAGTATTTT
TRBJ1-4	-	-	TRBV18	CASSPPRHKVATNEKLFF	TGTGCCAGCTCACCACCGCGACATAAAGTTGCAACTAATGAAAAACTGTTTTTT
TRBJ1-1	-	-	TRBV7-3	CASSLSGSGTEAFF	TGTGCCAGCAGCTTAAGCGGCTCGGGGACTGAAGCTTTCTTT
TRBJ2-3	few	TRBD1	TRBV6-4	CASSAGTGHTDTQYF	TGTGCCAGCAGTGCCGGGACAGGGCACACAGATACGCAGTATTTT
TRBJ2-1	-	TRBD2	TRBV2	CASIILAGIYNEQFF	TGTGCCAGCATTATACTAGCGGGAATATACAATGAGCAGTTCTTC
TRBJ2-3	-	TRBD2	TRBV5-1	CASSGGDHSTDTQYF	TGCGCCAGCAGCGGGGGGGACCACAGCACAGATACGCAGTATTTT
TRBJ2-7	-	-	TRBV3-1/TRBV3-2	CASSHPQRGIDEQYF	TGTGCCAGCAGCCACCCCCAAAGGGGGATCGACGAGCAGTACTTC
TRBJ2-2	-	-	TRBV7-2	CASSSTSGGELFF	TGTGCCAGCAGCTCAACTAGTGGTGGGGAGCTGTTTTTT
TRBJ2-3	-	-	TRBV5-4	CASNLGRAVDTQYF	TGTGCCAGCAACCTGGGCAGGGCGGTAGATACGCAGTATTTT
TRBJ2-5	-	-	TRBV6-5	CASSYSFSGVQETQYF	TGTGCCAGCAGTTACTCGTTTTCCGGGGTCCAGGAGACCCAGTACTTC
TRBJ1-1	-	-	TRBV28	CASSFTANTEAFF	TGTGCCAGCAGCTTTACAGCGAACACTGAAGCTTTCTTT
TRBJ2-1	once	-	TRBV4-3	CASSQDSASRSLNEQFF	TGCGCCAGCAGCCAAGATTCCGCTAGCCGGAGTCTTAATGAGCAGTTCTTC
TRBJ2-7	-	-	TRBV4-1	CASSQPSRGSHEQYF	TGCGCCAGCAGCCAACCGTCCCGGGGGTCCCACGAGCAGTACTTC
TRBJ2-7	-	-	TRBV15	CATSSWDSFEQYF	TGTGCCACCAGCAGTTGGGACTCCTTCGAGCAGTACTTC
TRBJ1-4	-	-	TRBV6-5	CASRFNEKLFF	TGTGCCTCCAGGTTTAATGAAAAACTGTTTTTT
TRBJ2-2	once	TRBD2	TRBV7-6	CASSPGTSDNTGELFF	TGTGCCAGCAGCCCGGGGACTAGCGACAACACCGGGGAGCTGTTTTTT
TRBJ2-7	-	-	TRBV5-1	CASSWVTTGRASSYEQYF	TGCGCCAGCAGCTGGGTAACTACAGGGAGAGCCAGCTCCTACGAGCAGTACTTC
TRBJ2-7	-	-	TRBV4-1	CASSQGRSYEQYF	TGCGCCAGCAGCCAAGGCAGGTCCTACGAGCAGTACTTC
TRBJ2-2	few	-	TRBV6-4	CASSLAVTGELFF	TGTGCCAGCAGCCTAGCTGTGACCGGGGAGCTGTTTTTT
TRBJ1-2	-	-	TRBV5-6	CASSKQELYGYTF	TGTGCCAGCAGCAAACAGGAGCTTTATGGCTACACCTTC
TRBJ1-6	many	TRBD1	TRBV9	CASSVEHRGASPLHF	TGTGCCAGCAGCGTAGAACACAGGGGTGCTTCACCCCTCCACTTT
TRBJ2-6	-	TRBD2	TRBV5-1	CASSLVGTSGRAAGANVLTF	TGCGCCAGCAGCTTGGTAGGGACTAGCGGGAGGGCCGCTGGGGCCAACGTCCTGACTTTC
TRBJ1-2	-	-	TRBV27	CASSLTLGGGDGYTF	TGTGCCAGCAGTTTAACCCTAGGGGGGGGCGATGGCTACACCTTC
TRBJ1-6	-	-	TRBV6-1	CASSDFAGLQNSPLHF	TGTGCCAGCAGTGACTTTGCGGGACTCCAAAATTCACCCCTCCACTTT
TRBJ1-2	-	-	TRBV4-2	CASSQDVVTGLTYGYTF	TGTGCCAGCAGCCAAGATGTCGTGACAGGACTGACCTATGGCTACACCTTC
TRBJ1-1	-	-	TRBV11-1	CASSLIDYTEAFF	TGTGCCAGCAGCTTAATTGACTACACTGAAGCTTTCTTT
TRBJ1-5	-	-	TRBV6-5	CASSSYPGTKNQPQHF	TGTGCCAGCAGTTCTTACCCCGGGACAAAAAATCAGCCCCAGCATTTT
TRBJ2-7	-	TRBD1	TRBV4-2	CASSQEGDRVQDEQYF	TGTGCCAGCAGCCAAGAAGGTGACAGGGTTCAAGACGAGCAGTACTTC
TRBJ1-1	few	TRBD1	TRBV28	CASSLGGTGGAGWTEAFF	TGTGCCAGCAGCCTCGGGGGCACAGGGGGCGCCGGATGGACTGAAGCTTTCTTT
TRBJ2-2	-	TRBD2	TRBV28	CASSGLAGPGELFF	TGTGCCAGCAGTGGACTAGCGGGACCCGGGGAGCTGTTTTTT
TRBJ2-5	-	-	TRBV3-1/TRBV3-2	CASSQDRDTQLKETQYF	TGTGCCAGCAGCCAAGACCGGGACACCCAACTCAAAGAGACCCAGTACTTC
TRBJ1-1	-	TRBD1	TRBV5-1	CASSPRGTGGRTEAFF	TGCGCCAGCAGCCCGAGGGGGACAGGGGGTCGGACTGAAGCTTTCTTT
TRBJ1-1	-	-	TRBV7-8	CASSPDRLATGMNTEAFF	TGTGCCAGCAGCCCCGACAGGCTAGCAACTGGTATGAACACTGAAGCTTTCTTT
TRBJ1-2	-	TRBD1	TRBV28	CASSLGQYYGYTF	TGTGCCAGCAGTTTGGGACAGTATTATGGCTACACCTTC
TRBJ1-1	once	-	TRBV5-1	CASSPFRVDTEAFF	TGCGCCAGCAGCCCGTTCCGGGTTGACACTGAAGCTTTCTTT
TRBJ1-1	-	-	TRBV7-8	CASSSTGWRTEAFF	TGTGCCAGCAGCTCAACAGGGTGGAGGACTGAAGCTTTCTTT
TRBJ1-5	once	-	TRBV19	CASRPFQGLSQPQHF	TGTGCCAGTAGACCTTTCCAGGGGCTGTCTCAGCCCCAGCATTTT
TRBJ2-7	-	TRBD2	TRBV5-6	CASSPTRVAGEYEQYF	TGTGCCAGCAGCCCGACGAGAGTAGCGGGAGAGTACGAGCAGTACTTC
TRBJ2-1	-	TRBD2	TRBV19	CASSGVWGGGADYNEQFF	TGTGCCAGTAGTGGGGTTTGGGGCGGGGGTGCTGACTACAATGAGCAGTTCTTC
TRBJ1-4	-	TRBD1	TRBV5-5	CASSLGQGTNEKLFF	TGTGCCAGCAGCCTTGGACAGGGGACTAATGAAAAACTGTTTTTT
TRBJ1-5	-	-	TRBV2	CASSGQGTGNQPQHF	TGTGCCAGCAGTGGGCAGGGCACTGGCAATCAGCCCCAGCATTTT
TRBJ1-1	-	-	TRBV10-3	CAISRQAPNTEAFF	TGTGCCATCAGCCGACAGGCCCCGAACACTGAAGCTTTCTTT
TRBJ1-5	-	-	TRBV28	CASKLGAAFDSNQPQHF	TGTGCCAGCAAGCTGGGGGCAGCTTTTGATAGCAATCAGCCCCAGCATTTT
TRBJ1-1	-	-	TRBV28	CASTLLISTEAFF	TGTGCCAGCACCCTGCTAATCTCCACTGAAGCTTTCTTT
TRBJ2-1	-	-	TRBV30	CAWRRDTGNEQFF	TGTGCCTGGAGAAGGGACACAGGGAATGAGCAGTTCTTC
TRBJ2-1	few	-	TRBV19	CASSGGNEQFF	TGTGCCAGTAGTGGAGGCAATGAGCAGTTCTTC
TRBJ1-1	-	TRBD1	TRBV19	CASSGGGFAEAFF	TGTGCCAGTAGTGGAGGGGGCTTTGCTGAAGCTTTCTTT